The T cell receptor (beta chain) under discussion was sequenced for a study of regulatory T cells in long-lasting Graves disease. TCR beta libraries were built with iRepertoire HTBI primers and Arm-PCR of CDR3 regions. TCRdb re-analysed the multiplex PCR reads in MiXCR, keeping a single row per CDR3 protein. The sample holds around 480,000 distinct CDR3 sequences; 15% to 20% are singletons and the top ten take 25%. Germline V lookup: CDR1 SGHRS, CDR2 YFSETQ. The CDR3 length is 13 residues. V was pared by 5 bases and J by 7 bases, with 13 bases between. The study, taken as a whole, reports: The persistent group shared 2,500 to 3,000 public clonotypes, more than the approximately 1,000 shared by new patients. Reduced TCR diversity was observed in persistent Graves' patients versus newly diagnosed patients.

In its sample, this clonotype was seen a few times. Its antigen remains unidentified. Time point defined: newly diagnosed GD, antithyroid drugs for less than 3 months. From PBMCs, RNA was extracted and then used to make the TCR library. A further study also used this sample, focusing on T cells in Graves' hyperthyroidism and ophthalmopathy. That source adds: Hyperthyroidism, newly diagnosed and lasting under 2 months, affected patients aged 18 to 65. Peripheral blood also featured most of the thyroid clonotypes expanded above 0.001.

This sample comprised peripheral blood mononuclear cells (PBMCs), obtained at new diagnosis, from a patient treated with antithyroid drugs. The chain joins TRBV5-1 to TRBJ1-5; maybe TRBD1 (5 bases). The TCR comes from a middle-aged woman with Graves disease. The CDR3 DNA follows: TGCGCCAGCAGGTCGGGGGAGCGCCAGCCCCAGCATTTT. It yields the protein CASRSGERQPQHF.